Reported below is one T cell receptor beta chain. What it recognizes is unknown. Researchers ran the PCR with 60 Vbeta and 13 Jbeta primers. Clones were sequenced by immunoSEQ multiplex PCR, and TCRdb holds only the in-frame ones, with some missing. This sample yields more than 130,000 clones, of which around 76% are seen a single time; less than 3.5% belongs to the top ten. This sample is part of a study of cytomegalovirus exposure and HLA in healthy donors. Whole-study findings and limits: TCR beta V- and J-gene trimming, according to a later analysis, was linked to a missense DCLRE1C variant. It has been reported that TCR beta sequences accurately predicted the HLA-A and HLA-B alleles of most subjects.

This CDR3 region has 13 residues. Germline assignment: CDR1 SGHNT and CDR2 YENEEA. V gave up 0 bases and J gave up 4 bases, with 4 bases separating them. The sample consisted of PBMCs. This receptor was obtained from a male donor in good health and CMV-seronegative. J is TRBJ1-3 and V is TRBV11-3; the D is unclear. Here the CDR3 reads CASSLDLGNTIYF. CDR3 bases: TGTGCCAGCAGCTTAGATCTGGGAAACACCATATATTTT.